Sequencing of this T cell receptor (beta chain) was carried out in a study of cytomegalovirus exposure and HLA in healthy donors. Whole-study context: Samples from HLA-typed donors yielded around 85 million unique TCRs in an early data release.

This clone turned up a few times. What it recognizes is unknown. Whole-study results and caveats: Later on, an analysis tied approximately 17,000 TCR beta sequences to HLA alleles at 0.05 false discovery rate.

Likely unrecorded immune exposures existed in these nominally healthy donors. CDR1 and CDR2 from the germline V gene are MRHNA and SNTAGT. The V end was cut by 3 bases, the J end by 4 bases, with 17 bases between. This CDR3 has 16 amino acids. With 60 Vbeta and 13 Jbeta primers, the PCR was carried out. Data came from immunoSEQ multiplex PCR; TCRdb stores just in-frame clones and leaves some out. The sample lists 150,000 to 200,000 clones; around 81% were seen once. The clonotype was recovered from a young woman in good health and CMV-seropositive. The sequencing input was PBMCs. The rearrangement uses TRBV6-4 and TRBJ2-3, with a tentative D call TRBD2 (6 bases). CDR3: CASSEFPSDHSDTQYF. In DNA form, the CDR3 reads TGTGCCAGCAGTGAGTTTCCTAGCGATCATTCAGATACGCAGTATTTT.